This is a list of T cell receptor beta chains from one sample in a study of beta chain features in type 1 diabetes. Sequencing was performed with immunoSEQ multiplex PCR; in TCRdb, only in-frame clones are kept and a portion is missing. Among roughly 500,000 clones, 30% were seen once, and the ten largest hold almost 0.065%. Sequenced sample: naive CD4+ T cells from blood. Every receptor here comes from a man aged 18 to 29 in good health. Both conserved end residues are part of each CDR3. D genes are given only for firm matches. Clone size is not always given. Where it is, it says once, few, many or a class for expanded clones.

size: NA; D: NA; V: TRBV7-3; J: TRBJ2-1; DNA: TGTGCCAGCAGCTTAGAGGCCTACAATGAGCAGTTCTTC; CDR3: CASSLEAYNEQFF
size: few; D: TRBD2; V: TRBV18; J: TRBJ2-7; DNA: TGTGCCAGCTCACCACTAGCGGGAGTGGGCGAGCAGTACTTC; CDR3: CASSPLAGVGEQYF
size: few; D: TRBD2; V: TRBV7-8; J: TRBJ2-3; DNA: TGTGCCAGCAGCTTAGTAGAAACTGGCGGGAGTCGTACAGATACGCAGTATTTT; CDR3: CASSLVETGGSRTDTQYF
size: NA; D: NA; V: TRBV9; J: TRBJ2-1; DNA: TGTGCCAGCAGCGTCTCTTGGCGGTACAATGAGCAGTTCTTC; CDR3: CASSVSWRYNEQFF
size: NA; D: NA; V: TRBV7-9; J: TRBJ2-6; DNA: TGTGCCAGCAGCTACTTAGACGGAGGAGGGTCTGGGGCCAACGTCCTGACTTTC; CDR3: CASSYLDGGGSGANVLTF
size: few; D: NA; V: TRBV25-1; J: TRBJ1-2; DNA: TGTGCCAGCAGTGAATGGAGCAGGGCTGGCTACACCTTC; CDR3: CASSEWSRAGYTF
size: NA; D: TRBD2; V: TRBV7-8; J: TRBJ2-1; DNA: TGTGCCAGCAGCCTATTCCGGGGGGAACTCTACAATGAGCAGTTCTTC; CDR3: CASSLFRGELYNEQFF
size: once; D: NA; V: TRBV20-1; J: TRBJ2-5; DNA: TGCAGTGCTAGCCCTAAAGAGACCCAGTACTTC; CDR3: CSASPKETQYF
size: NA; D: NA; V: TRBV6-1; J: TRBJ2-7; DNA: TGTGCCAGCACCCTAGAGGTCCGGACCGAGCAGTACTTC; CDR3: CASTLEVRTEQYF
size: NA; D: NA; V: TRBV4-2; J: TRBJ2-7; DNA: TGTGCCAGCAGCCAAGAAACAGGCGCCTACGAGCAGTACTTC; CDR3: CASSQETGAYEQYF
size: NA; D: TRBD1; V: TRBV4-2; J: TRBJ1-2; DNA: TGTGCCAGCAGCCTTGACAGGGGATTTTATGGCTACACCTTC; CDR3: CASSLDRGFYGYTF
size: few; D: TRBD2; V: TRBV30; J: TRBJ2-3; DNA: TGTGCCTCAACCGGGACTAGCTACGTCCCGACCTTCACAGATACGCAGTATTTT; CDR3: CASTGTSYVPTFTDTQYF
size: few; D: NA; V: TRBV5-1; J: TRBJ2-1; DNA: TGCGCCAGCAGCTTGTCCGGGGGACTGAGTGAGCAGTTCTTC; CDR3: CASSLSGGLSEQFF
size: NA; D: NA; V: TRBV13; J: TRBJ2-3; DNA: TGTGCCAGCAGCGCCCGAACGACAGATACGCAGTATTTT; CDR3: CASSARTTDTQYF
size: few; D: NA; V: TRBV29-1; J: TRBJ1-4; DNA: TGCAGCGTTGAAGATCAGACCTCTGAAAAACTGTTTTTT; CDR3: CSVEDQTSEKLFF
size: NA; D: NA; V: TRBV7-2; J: TRBJ1-1; DNA: TGTGCCAGCAGCTTATACTCGGATAACACTGAAGCTTTCTTT; CDR3: CASSLYSDNTEAFF
size: NA; D: NA; V: TRBV15; J: TRBJ2-5; DNA: TGTGCCACCAGCTGGCGTCATGGGGGGCTAGAGACCCAGTACTTC; CDR3: CATSWRHGGLETQYF
size: few; D: TRBD2; V: TRBV27; J: TRBJ2-5; DNA: TGTGCCAGCAGTTTATCGGGCGGACGGGGGGGGACCCAGTACTTC; CDR3: CASSLSGGRGGTQYF
size: NA; D: NA; V: TRBV7-2; J: TRBJ1-5; DNA: TGTGCCAGCAGCTTAGCTTGGCGGGCAGGGCGAAGCAATCAGCCCCAGCATTTT; CDR3: CASSLAWRAGRSNQPQHF
size: few; D: NA; V: TRBV2; J: TRBJ2-2; DNA: TGTGCCAGCAGTGAACACAGCCAAATCAGCCGGGAGCTGTTTTTT; CDR3: CASSEHSQISRELFF
size: NA; D: NA; V: TRBV30; J: TRBJ2-5; DNA: TGTGCCTGGAGCGTCCCCTTGGGACGTCCAGGGGGGGAGACCCAGTACTTC; CDR3: CAWSVPLGRPGGETQYF
size: NA; D: TRBD2; V: TRBV7-9; J: TRBJ2-1; DNA: TGTGCCAGCAGCTTAGAGAGAGCGGGAACTCAGTTCTTC; CDR3: CASSLERAGTQFF
size: NA; D: NA; V: TRBV7-2; J: TRBJ2-5; DNA: TGTGCCAGCAGCTTCACAGGGAAGCTCCAAGAGACCCAGTACTTC; CDR3: CASSFTGKLQETQYF
size: NA; D: TRBD2; V: TRBV7-2; J: TRBJ2-3; DNA: TGTGCCAGCAGCTTATCATCGCCTAGCGGCAGCACAGATACGCAGTATTTT; CDR3: CASSLSSPSGSTDTQYF
size: once; D: TRBD1; V: TRBV2; J: TRBJ1-4; DNA: TGTGCCAGCTTGGCCGGGACAGGGGATGAAAAACTGTTTTTT; CDR3: CASLAGTGDEKLFF
size: NA; D: NA; V: TRBV4-3; J: TRBJ2-7; DNA: TGCGCCAGCAGCATAAACAGCCTCGGGTACGAGCAGTACTTC; CDR3: CASSINSLGYEQYF
size: NA; D: NA; V: TRBV7-9; J: TRBJ2-7; DNA: TGTGCCAGCAGCCGGGGCGTCGGCCTAGCTGATTCCTACGAGCAGTACTTC; CDR3: CASSRGVGLADSYEQYF
size: NA; D: NA; V: TRBV7-9; J: TRBJ1-2; DNA: TGTGCCAGCAGCGATACCGTTGGCTACACCTTC; CDR3: CASSDTVGYTF
size: NA; D: NA; V: TRBV30; J: TRBJ1-5; DNA: TGTGCCTGGAGTCACATCGGAGGGGATCAGCCCCAGCATTTT; CDR3: CAWSHIGGDQPQHF
size: NA; D: NA; V: TRBV5-4; J: TRBJ2-7; DNA: TGTGCCAGCAGCAACCGGGCCTTTTCCTACGAGCAGTACTTC; CDR3: CASSNRAFSYEQYF
size: NA; D: NA; V: TRBV7-9; J: TRBJ2-3; DNA: TGTGCCAGCAGCTTGCAAGGGGCAGATACGCAGTATTTT; CDR3: CASSLQGADTQYF
size: few; D: TRBD1; V: TRBV13; J: TRBJ1-3; DNA: TGTGCCAGCACCCCACAGGGGGCCCCTGGAAACACCATATATTTT; CDR3: CASTPQGAPGNTIYF
size: few; D: NA; V: TRBV7-3; J: TRBJ2-3; DNA: TGTGCCTCAAGGCTAGCTGTCACAGATACGCAGTATTTT; CDR3: CASRLAVTDTQYF
size: NA; D: NA; V: TRBV7-9; J: TRBJ2-7; DNA: TGTGCCAGCATACCCCTGGGGACGGCCTCCTACGAGCAGTACTTC; CDR3: CASIPLGTASYEQYF
size: NA; D: NA; V: TRBV7-2; J: TRBJ2-2; DNA: TGTGCCAGCAGCGTCCGCGGGACAGTGACCGGGGAGCTGTTTTTT; CDR3: CASSVRGTVTGELFF
size: once; D: NA; V: TRBV15; J: TRBJ2-5; DNA: TGTGCCACCAGCAGGCCCGGAGCTTTGCGAGAGACCCAGTACTTC; CDR3: CATSRPGALRETQYF
size: NA; D: TRBD2; V: TRBV19; J: TRBJ2-7; DNA: TGTGCCAGTAGTATAGAGGCTAGCGGGAGCTACGAGCAGTACTTC; CDR3: CASSIEASGSYEQYF
size: NA; D: NA; V: TRBV7-6; J: TRBJ2-7; DNA: TGTGCCAGCACCCAGAGGGCGGTGACCTACGAGCAGTACTTC; CDR3: CASTQRAVTYEQYF
size: once; D: TRBD2; V: TRBV7-6; J: TRBJ2-7; DNA: TGTGCCAGCAGCACTCTAGCGGGAGCTCACTACGAGCAGTACTTC; CDR3: CASSTLAGAHYEQYF
size: few; D: TRBD2; V: TRBV7-8; J: TRBJ2-7; DNA: TGTGCCAGCAGCCTCGGTGGAGCGGGAGGCCCCTACGAGCAGTACTTC; CDR3: CASSLGGAGGPYEQYF
size: NA; D: TRBD1; V: TRBV30; J: TRBJ1-2; DNA: TGTGCCTGGTCGGAGGACAGGAACTATGGCTACACCTTC; CDR3: CAWSEDRNYGYTF
size: few; D: TRBD2; V: TRBV12-5; J: TRBJ2-1; DNA: TGTGCTAGTGGTTTACTAGCGGGAGGGGTAAATGAGCAGTTCTTC; CDR3: CASGLLAGGVNEQFF
size: few; D: NA; V: TRBV7-7; J: TRBJ2-7; DNA: TGTGCTAGCAGCCTTAGCTTGGGTCCGTACGAGCAGTACTTC; CDR3: CASSLSLGPYEQYF
size: NA; D: NA; V: TRBV30; J: TRBJ2-7; DNA: TGTGCCTGGAGTGCCGACAGCTCCTACGAGCAGTACTTC; CDR3: CAWSADSSYEQYF
size: few; D: NA; V: TRBV4-1; J: TRBJ2-5; DNA: TGCGCCAGCAGCGGCCTGGCGGGAGAGACCCAGTACTTC; CDR3: CASSGLAGETQYF
size: few; D: NA; V: TRBV28; J: TRBJ2-2; DNA: TGTGCCAGCCGTAGGTTCACCGGGGAGCTGTTTTTT; CDR3: CASRRFTGELFF
size: few; D: NA; V: TRBV30; J: TRBJ1-1; DNA: TGTGCCTGGAGGCCGGGACAAACGATGGCTTTCTTT; CDR3: CAWRPGQTMAFF
size: few; D: TRBD2; V: TRBV30; J: TRBJ2-1; DNA: TGTGCCTGGCAAGCCGGACTAGCGGGAGGGGCCTACAATGAGCAGTTCTTC; CDR3: CAWQAGLAGGAYNEQFF
size: NA; D: NA; V: TRBV15; J: TRBJ1-4; DNA: TGTGCCACCAGCAGAGATCCCGGGACGGGTAATGAAAAACTGTTTTTT; CDR3: CATSRDPGTGNEKLFF
size: NA; D: NA; V: TRBV7-7; J: TRBJ2-6; DNA: TGTGCCAGCAGCCCCGGGATCGGGGCCAACGTCCTGACTTTC; CDR3: CASSPGIGANVLTF
size: NA; D: TRBD1; V: TRBV4-1; J: TRBJ1-4; DNA: TGCGCCAGCAGCCTTGGACAGGGGGCCCTCGAAAAACTGTTTTTT; CDR3: CASSLGQGALEKLFF
size: NA; D: TRBD2; V: TRBV5-6; J: TRBJ2-7; DNA: TGTGCCAGCAGCTTACCGGGACTAGCGGTCCGGCACGAGCAGTACTTC; CDR3: CASSLPGLAVRHEQYF